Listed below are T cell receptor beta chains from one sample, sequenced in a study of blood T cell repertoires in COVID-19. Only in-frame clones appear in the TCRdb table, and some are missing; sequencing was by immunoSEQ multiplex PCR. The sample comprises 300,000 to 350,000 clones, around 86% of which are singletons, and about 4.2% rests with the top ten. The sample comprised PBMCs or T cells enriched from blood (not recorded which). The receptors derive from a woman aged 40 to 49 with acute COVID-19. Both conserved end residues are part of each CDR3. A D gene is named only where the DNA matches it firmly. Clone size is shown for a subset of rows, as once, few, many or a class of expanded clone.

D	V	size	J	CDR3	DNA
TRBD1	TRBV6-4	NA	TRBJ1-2	CASSPGTGRSNYGYTF	TGTGCCAGCAGTCCCGGGACAGGGAGATCTAACTATGGCTACACCTTC
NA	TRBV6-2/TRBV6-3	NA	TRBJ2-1	CASSYQGRTYNEQFF	TGTGCCAGCAGTTATCAGGGTAGAACCTACAATGAGCAGTTCTTC
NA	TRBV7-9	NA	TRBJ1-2	CASSLAAGNYGYTF	TGTGCCAGCAGCTTAGCCGCGGGGAACTATGGCTACACCTTC
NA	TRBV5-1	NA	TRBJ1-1	CASSWGQGVTEAFF	TGCGCCAGCAGCTGGGGGCAAGGTGTCACTGAAGCTTTCTTT
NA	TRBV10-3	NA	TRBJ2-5	CAISDGGDQETQYF	TGTGCCATCAGTGACGGGGGAGATCAAGAGACCCAGTACTTC
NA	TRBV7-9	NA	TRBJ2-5	CASSNPPGKETQYF	TGTGCCAGCAGCAACCCCCCCGGGAAAGAGACCCAGTACTTC
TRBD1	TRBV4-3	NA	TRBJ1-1	CASSQDRDRANTEAFF	TGCGCCAGCAGCCAAGATCGGGACAGGGCGAACACTGAAGCTTTCTTT
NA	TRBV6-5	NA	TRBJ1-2	CASSSRGRNYGYTF	TGTGCCAGCAGTTCGCGGGGGAGGAACTATGGCTACACCTTC
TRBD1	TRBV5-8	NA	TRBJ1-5	CASSAGTGVGQPQHF	TGTGCCAGCAGCGCTGGGACAGGGGTCGGTCAGCCCCAGCATTTT
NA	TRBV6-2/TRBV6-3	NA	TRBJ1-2	CASSYKEGGYGYTF	TGTGCCAGCAGTTATAAAGAGGGCGGCTATGGCTACACCTTC
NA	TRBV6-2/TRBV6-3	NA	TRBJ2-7	CASIPAEGKSSYEQYF	TGTGCCAGCATCCCCGCGGAGGGCAAGAGCTCCTACGAGCAGTACTTC
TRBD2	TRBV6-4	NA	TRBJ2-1	CASSDRLAGGYNEQFF	TGTGCCAGCAGTGACCGTCTAGCGGGGGGATACAATGAGCAGTTCTTC
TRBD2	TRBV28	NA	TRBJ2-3	CASSSSGGAVDTQYF	TGTGCCAGCAGTTCGTCCGGGGGGGCGGTAGATACGCAGTATTTT
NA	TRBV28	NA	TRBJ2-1	CASSFRGLRGAYNEQFF	TGTGCCAGCAGTTTCAGAGGTCTGCGGGGCGCCTACAATGAGCAGTTCTTC
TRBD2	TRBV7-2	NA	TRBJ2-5	CASSPQRGHLGETQYF	TGTGCCAGCAGCCCCCAGCGGGGCCACTTAGGAGAGACCCAGTACTTC
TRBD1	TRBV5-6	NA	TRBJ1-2	CVSSSPGQGYGYTF	TGTGTCAGCAGCTCGCCGGGACAGGGGTATGGCTACACCTTC
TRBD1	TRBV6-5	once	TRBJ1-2	CASSSAGTGGRGYTF	TGTGCCAGCAGTTCTGCCGGGACAGGGGGACGTGGCTACACCTTC
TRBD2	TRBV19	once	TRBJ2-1	CASSKRTSGLNNEQFF	TGTGCCAGTAGTAAGAGGACTAGCGGGCTAAACAATGAGCAGTTCTTC
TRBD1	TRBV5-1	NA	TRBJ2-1	CASTWTGMGSEQFF	TGCGCCAGCACTTGGACAGGGATGGGTAGTGAGCAGTTCTTC
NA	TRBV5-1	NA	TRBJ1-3	CASSLDGSSGNTIYF	TGCGCCAGCAGCTTGGACGGGTCATCTGGAAACACCATATATTTT
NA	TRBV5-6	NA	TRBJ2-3	CASSLGLGVIGTQYF	TGTGCCAGCAGCTTGGGTTTAGGGGTGATAGGTACGCAGTATTTT
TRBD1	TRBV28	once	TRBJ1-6	CASSSGTGNSPLHF	TGTGCCAGCTCTTCCGGGACAGGGAATTCACCCCTCCACTTT
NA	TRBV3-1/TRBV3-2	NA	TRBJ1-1	CASSQGGPGKAFF	TGTGCCAGCAGCCAAGGCGGACCCGGGAAAGCTTTCTTT
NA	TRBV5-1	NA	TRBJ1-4	CASTSDIHEKLFF	TGCGCCAGCACCTCGGACATCCATGAAAAACTGTTTTTT
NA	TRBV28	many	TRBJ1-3	CASSPGGTGNTIYF	TGTGCCAGCTCTCCCGGGGGAACCGGAAACACCATATATTTT
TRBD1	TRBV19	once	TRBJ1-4	CASSIPRGQGNEKLFF	TGTGCCAGTAGTATCCCCAGGGGACAGGGGAATGAAAAACTGTTTTTT
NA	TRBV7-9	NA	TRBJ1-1	CASSLLGSNTEAFF	TGTGCCAGCAGCTTATTGGGCAGCAACACTGAAGCTTTCTTT
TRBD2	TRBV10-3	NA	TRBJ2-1	CAISESGTSFEQFF	TGTGCCATCAGTGAGTCGGGGACTAGCTTTGAGCAGTTCTTC
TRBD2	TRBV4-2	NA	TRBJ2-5	CASSQVPAGGETQYF	TGTGCCAGCAGCCAAGTACCAGCGGGAGGAGAGACCCAGTACTTC
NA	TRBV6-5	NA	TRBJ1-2	CASSTPHGGYTF	TGTGCCAGCAGTACCCCCCACGGTGGCTACACCTTC
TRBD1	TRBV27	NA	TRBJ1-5	CASSQLGQGMGQPQHF	TGTGCCAGCAGTCAGCTGGGACAGGGGATGGGTCAGCCCCAGCATTTT
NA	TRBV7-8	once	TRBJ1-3	CASSFSGADFFSGNTIYF	TGTGCCAGCAGCTTTAGTGGGGCTGATTTTTTCTCTGGAAACACCATATATTTT
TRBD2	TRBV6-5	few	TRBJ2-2	CASRASGNTGELFF	TGTGCCAGCAGGGCTAGCGGGAACACCGGGGAGCTGTTTTTT
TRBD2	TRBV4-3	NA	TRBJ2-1	CASSQDLGRVGSYNEQFF	TGCGCCAGCAGCCAAGATCTAGGGAGGGTGGGCTCCTACAATGAGCAGTTCTTC
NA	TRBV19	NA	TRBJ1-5	CASNRIKGSNQPQHF	TGTGCCAGTAACCGAATTAAGGGGAGCAATCAGCCCCAGCATTTT
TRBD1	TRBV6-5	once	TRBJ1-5	CASRGQGANQPQHF	TGTGCCAGCAGGGGACAGGGGGCAAATCAGCCCCAGCATTTT
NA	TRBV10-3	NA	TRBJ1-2	CAISDPQTVTYGYTF	TGTGCCATCAGTGACCCACAGACAGTCACTTATGGCTACACCTTC
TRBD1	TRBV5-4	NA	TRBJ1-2	CAGRDSNYGYTF	TGTGCCGGACGGGACAGTAACTATGGCTACACCTTC
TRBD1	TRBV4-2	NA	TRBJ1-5	CASTQGAGGNQPQHF	TGTGCCAGCACCCAGGGGGCCGGGGGCAATCAGCCCCAGCATTTT
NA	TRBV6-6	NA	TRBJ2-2	CASSYLIRGTGELFF	TGTGCCAGCAGTTACTTAATCAGGGGCACCGGGGAGCTGTTTTTT
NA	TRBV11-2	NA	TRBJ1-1	CASSLVGAGTEAFF	TGTGCCAGCAGCTTAGTGGGGGCTGGAACTGAAGCTTTCTTT
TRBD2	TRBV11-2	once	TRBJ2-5	CASTGLAGVAGETQYF	TGTGCCAGCACCGGACTAGCGGGAGTGGCGGGAGAGACCCAGTACTTC
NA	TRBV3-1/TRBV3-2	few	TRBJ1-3	CASSPKRGNGNTIYF	TGTGCCAGCAGCCCCAAAAGGGGGAATGGAAACACCATATATTTT
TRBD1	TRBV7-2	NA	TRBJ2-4	CASSPHRGRMGNIQYF	TGTGCCAGCAGCCCCCACAGGGGGCGAATGGGAAACATTCAGTACTTC